The 19 T cell receptor beta chains listed next were all sequenced from one sample in a study of shared clonotypes between healthy human individuals (dated by TCRdb to the early 2020s). Receptors were amplified or captured by the immunoSEQ multiplex PCR assay. TCRdb took over this immuneACCESS table, retaining in-frame rearrangements with V and J assigned. Such tables are incomplete; in checked studies, under half of the missing clones stem from an unresolved V gene, and the remainder is unexplained. A total of some 500,000 clones appear in this sample, about 96% of them only once. The ten largest clones take up 0.05% to 0.07% of the sample. The sample comprised naive CD4+ T cells sorted from blood. The cell subset or site label here, explained by the study, means: CD45RA+ positively selected. These receptors were collected from a woman between 25 and 40 years old in good health.

The J gene is TRBJ2-7, the V gene TRBV5-3; TRBD2 matches at 10 bases. TRBV5-3 is an open reading frame, and its role is uncertain. This CDR3 is built from 15 residues. V shed 0 bases, J shed 6 bases, and the junction held 6 bases outside the gene matches. CDR3 sequence (DNA): TGTGCCAGAAGCTTGGGGTCAATAGCGGGAGGCGAGCAGTACTTC. Its protein is CARSLGSIAGGEQYF.

V usage is TRBV18 and J usage is TRBJ1-1; D is uncertain. The germline gives CDR1 KGHSH, CDR2 LQKENI. The V end was cut by 3 bases, the J end by 3 bases, with 11 bases between. The length of the CDR3 is 14 residues. The CDR3 loop is CASSPRDWDTEAFF. CDR3 coding DNA: TGTGCCAGCTCACCTCGCGACTGGGACACTGAAGCTTTCTTT.

V usage is TRBV2 and J usage is TRBJ1-2; D is possibly TRBD1 (6 bases). CDR1 and CDR2 from the germline V gene are SNHLY and FYNNEI. V was cut by 5 bases and J by 8 bases, with 15 bases left in between. The CDR3 loop spans 13 amino acids. The CDR3 nucleotides are TGTGCCAGCAGTACAGGGTACTTGGGAGGCTACACCTTC. Its protein is CASSTGYLGGYTF.

This clone has only one observation. V is TRBV19 and J is TRBJ2-7, with D perhaps matching TRBD1 or TRBD2 (5 bases each). Germline V gene data show CDR1 as LNHDA and CDR2 as SQIVND (reference sequence). V lost 5 bases and J 4 bases, leaving 15 bases between the germline ends. This CDR3 spans 14 amino acids. CDR3 region: CASSGTGAAYEQYF. The CDR3 DNA reads as TGTGCCAGTAGTGGGACCGGGGCCGCTTACGAGCAGTACTTC.

J is TRBJ2-7 and V is TRBV5-1; D is possibly TRBD2 (7 bases). The CDR3 covers 15 residues. The germline V and J ends were trimmed by 4 bases and 8 bases, with 22 bases remaining between them. The germline gives CDR1 SGHRS, CDR2 YFSETQ. The CDR3 protein is CASSAQGGHPIQQYF. The DNA for the CDR3 is TGCGCCAGCAGCGCACAGGGAGGGCATCCCATTCAGCAGTACTTC.

The rearrangement uses TRBV28 and TRBJ2-5; either TRBD1 or TRBD2 may supply D (7 bases each). The CDR3 runs to 14 residues. V lost 8 bases and J 5 bases, leaving 18 bases between the germline ends. The germline V gene has CDR1 MDHEN and CDR2 SYDVKM. Here the CDR3 reads CASGGGQPQETQYF. The CDR3, as DNA: TGTGCCAGCGGGGGGGGACAGCCCCAGGAGACCCAGTACTTC.

The chain employs TRBV11-3 and TRBJ1-3; no definite D call. CDR1 and CDR2 (germline): SGHNT, YENEEA. The V and J ends lost 0 bases and 4 bases respectively, with 1 base between them. The CDR3 totals 12 residues. CDR3 in DNA: TGTGCCAGCAGCTTAGACGGAAACACCATATATTTT. Translated, it gives CASSLDGNTIYF.

The CDR3 region is CASSQAYTQRSYEQYF. The DNA of the CDR3 is TGCGCCAGCAGCCAAGCTTACACGCAAAGGTCCTACGAGCAGTACTTC. This sequence joins TRBV4-1 and TRBJ2-7; no definite D call. Trimming left V 1 base short and J 1 base short, with 14 bases between. Per the germline V gene, CDR1 is MGHRA and CDR2 is YSYEKL. CDR3 size: 16 residues.

The genes are TRBV5-1 and TRBJ2-7; 8 nucleotides align to TRBD1. Germline lookup yields CDR1 SGHRS and CDR2 YFSETQ. V lost 4 bases to trimming and J lost 6 bases; unmatched junction nucleotides: 12. CDR3 size: 15 residues. The CDR3 protein is CASSLGQGVGSEQYF. CDR3 DNA: TGCGCCAGCAGCCTCGGACAGGGTGTTGGAAGCGAGCAGTACTTC.

This clone has a single count. This rearrangement joins TRBV27 to TRBJ2-7; the match to TRBD1 covers 9 bases. Germline-derived CDR1 and CDR2 are MNHEY and SMNVEV (reference sequence). J gave up 3 bases and V 5 bases, and 5 bases lay outside the gene matches. The CDR3 length is 14 residues. In nucleotides, the CDR3 is TGTGCCAGCAGTCTGGGACAGGGAATCTACGAGCAGTACTTC. Protein: CASSLGQGIYEQYF.

On this clone: In the same sample, other DNA sequences code for this CDR3. The chain recombines TRBV5-1 with TRBJ2-3, with TRBD2 matching 11 bases. Trimming at V came to 2 bases and at J to 0 bases, leaving 2 bases not matched to a gene. CDR3 size: 16 residues. The V gene's germline CDR1 is SGHRS and CDR2 YFSETQ. The CDR3 here is CASSFGTSGSTDTQYF. As DNA, the CDR3 is TGCGCCAGCAGCTTTGGGACTAGCGGAAGCACAGATACGCAGTATTTT. Combining the CDR3 with reference TRBV5-1 and TRBJ2-3 gives the whole variable domain KAGVTQTPRYLIKTRGQQVTLSCSPISGHRSVSWYQQTPGQGLQFLFEYFSETQRNKGNFPGRFSGRQFSNSRSEMNVSTLELGDSALYLCASSFGTSGSTDTQYFGPGTRLTVL.

CDR3: CASTLLDRDNSPLHF. Written as DNA, the CDR3 is TGTGCCAGCACCCTTTTGGACAGAGATAATTCACCCCTCCACTTT. The J gene is TRBJ1-6, the V gene TRBV28; possible D gene TRBD1, 6 bases. V was shortened by 7 bases and J by 5 bases, with 15 bases between the two germline ends. The CDR3 length is 15 residues. Germline CDR1 and CDR2: MDHEN and SYDVKM.

The chain employs TRBV7-3 and TRBJ1-1; D possibly corresponds to TRBD1 (5 bases). This CDR3 spans 13 amino acids. V was pared by 2 bases and J by 5 bases, with 9 bases between. Germline-derived CDR1 and CDR2 are SGHTA and FQGTGA. The CDR3 nucleotides are TGTGCCAGCAGCTTACTAGAGGGGACTGAAGCTTTCTTT. It translates to CASSLLEGTEAFF.

This rearrangement joins TRBV19 to TRBJ1-3, with a tentative D call TRBD1 (5 bases). With 7 bases removed from V and 0 bases from J, the gap between germline ends came to 13 bases. Germline V gives CDR1 LNHDA, CDR2 SQIVND (reference sequence). The CDR3 is 15 residues long. CDR3 nucleotide sequence: TGTGCCAGTAACCCAGACAGAAACTCTGGAAACACCATATATTTT. It yields the protein CASNPDRNSGNTIYF.

The chain recombines TRBV19 with TRBJ1-5; TRBD1 matches at 7 bases. The V segment lost 6 bases and the J segment 3 bases; nucleotides outside the gene matches: 8. CDR1 is LNHDA, CDR2 SQIVND, per germline (reference sequence). The CDR3 runs 15 residues. Written as DNA, the CDR3 is TGTGCCAGTAGCGGGACAGTTCCTAACAATCAGCCCCAGCATTTT. Protein: CASSGTVPNNQPQHF.

The chain couples TRBV4-2 to TRBJ2-5, with D tentatively TRBD1 (6 bases). Germline V gene lookup returns CDR1 LGHNA and CDR2 YNFKEQ. The length of the CDR3 is 13 residues. Trimming removed 7 bases from V and 2 bases from J, with 11 bases in between. The CDR3 nucleotides are TGTGCCAGCAAAAGGACAGAACAAGAGACCCAGTACTTC. Residues: CASKRTEQETQYF.

The chain employs TRBV11-2 and TRBJ1-4, with 8 bases lining up with TRBD1. The ends lost 3 bases at V and 7 bases at J; junction bases unmatched: 10. CDR3 length equals 16 residues. From germline, CDR1 is SGHAT and CDR2 FQNNGV. CDR3 protein: CASSFEQGAVGEKLFF. CDR3 bases: TGTGCCAGCAGCTTCGAGCAGGGGGCTGTCGGTGAAAAACTGTTTTTT.

This clone has more than one count but fewer than ten. The chain has TRBV7-9 and TRBJ2-7, with TRBD2 matching 8 bases. Per the germline V gene, CDR1 is SEHNR and CDR2 is FQNEAQ (reference sequence). The CDR3 consists of 16 residues. V lost 5 bases, J lost 3 bases, and 12 bases stayed unmatched. DNA of the CDR3: TGTGCCAGCAGCCCCTCCGTAGGACTAGCAGGCTACGAGCAGTACTTC. This sequence encodes CASSPSVGLAGYEQYF.

This chain joins TRBV5-4 and TRBJ2-1; D gene uncertain. CDR1 and CDR2 (germline): SGHNT, YYREEE (reference sequence). V was pared by 1 base and J by 10 bases, with 9 bases between. CDR3 length equals 12 residues. CDR3 loop: CASSLPLHEQFF. The CDR3 DNA is TGTGCCAGCAGCTTGCCACTTCACGAGCAGTTCTTC.